A few counts support the clone carrying this T cell receptor beta chain. This sample is part of a study of blood T cell repertoires in COVID-19. About the study: Spain, Italy and the United States supplied samples that represented acute and convalescent COVID-19. The cDNA or gDNA used as material had been derived from T cells, B-cell-depleted T cells, or PBMCs.

CDR1 and CDR2 from the germline V gene are SGHAT and FQNNGV. V gave up 5 bases and J gave up 0 bases; unmatched junction bases: 7. The length of the CDR3 is 16 residues. In the original processing: Reference gene primers were amplified, and this amplification served to estimate nucleated cell counts. Method: immunoSEQ multiplex PCR; TCRdb's copy keeps in-frame clones and lacks some. The D gene and trimming were derived from the DNA, and the V and J assignments and clone size from that table. Here the sample spans about 240,000 clones, roughly four fifths being singletons. The material sequenced was peripheral blood. This TCR was sampled from a woman aged 55-75 years with active or convalescent COVID-19. The chain uses TRBV11-2 and TRBJ2-1; 7 bases align to TRBD2. CDR3 DNA sequence: TGTGCCAGCAGCCCCATGCGGGGGTTCTCCTACAATGAGCAGTTCTTC. It is translated as CASSPMRGFSYNEQFF.